This T cell receptor (beta chain) was found in a study of blood T cell repertoires in COVID-19. Looking at the study overall: Acute and convalescent COVID-19 samples came from the United States, Italy and Spain. PBMCs, B-cell-depleted T cells, or T cells provided the cDNA or gDNA that made up the material.

Original data processing: From reference gene primer amplification, estimates of nucleated cell counts were derived. The assay was immunoSEQ multiplex PCR, and TCRdb's table has in-frame clones only and misses some. V and J calls plus clone size are reproduced from that table; the DNA served to infer D and trimming. The sample records around 130,000 clones, more than 75% being singletons. Germline-derived CDR1 and CDR2 are LNHDA and SQIVND (reference sequence). The length of the CDR3 is 19 residues. V was trimmed by 6 bases and J by 1 base, leaving 25 bases between them. Many counts were recorded for this clone.

Sample: peripheral blood. The receptor was derived from a man in his sixties with acute or convalescent COVID-19. The V and J genes are TRBV19 and TRBJ2-1; a possible D gene is TRBD2 (7 bases). CDR3 sequence: CASSSFLGGGKASYNEQFF. CDR3 in DNA: TGTGCCAGTAGCTCTTTTTTGGGCGGGGGCAAGGCGTCCTACAATGAGCAGTTCTTC.